Shown below are 31 T cell receptor beta chains from a single sample sequenced in a study of blood T cell repertoires in COVID-19. The table came from immunoSEQ multiplex PCR; TCRdb's copy has only in-frame clones and leaves some out. Of nearly 95,000 clones listed, about 90% are singletons. The sequenced material came from peripheral blood. The receptors were sampled from a human donor with active COVID-19. The donor label of this sample is uncertain.

The chain combines TRBV29-1 with TRBJ2-7; 8 bases line up with TRBD1. The CDR3 has 16 residues. The V segment lost 4 bases and the J segment 2 bases; nucleotides outside the gene matches: 13. CDR1 and CDR2 from the germline V gene are SQVTM and ANQGSEA. The CDR3 protein is CSVVIRGLILPYEQYF. The CDR3 region has the DNA TGCAGCGTTGTTATCAGGGGGCTCATTCTTCCCTACGAGCAGTACTTC.

DNA for the CDR3: TGTGCCAGCTCACCAAGCCAAACAGCACCCTATGGCTACACCTTC. Protein: CASSPSQTAPYGYTF. The chain couples TRBV18 to TRBJ1-2; the D is unclear. The V end was cut by 2 bases, the J end by 4 bases, with 14 bases between. The CDR3 has 15 amino acids. Germline lookup yields CDR1 KGHSH and CDR2 LQKENI. Full variable domain (outside the CDR3, taken from reference TRBV18 and TRBJ1-2): NAGVMQNPRHLVRRRGQEARLRCSPMKGHSHVYWYRQLPEEGLKFMVYLQKENIIDESGMPKERFSAEFPKEGPSILRIQQVVRGDSAAYFCASSPSQTAPYGYTFGSGTRLTVV.

The chain joins TRBV10-3 to TRBJ2-5, with D perhaps matching TRBD1 (6 bases). The CDR3 is 13 residues long. Trimming stripped 8 bases from V and 3 bases from J, with 13 bases between. Germline-derived CDR1 and CDR2 are ENHRY and SYGVKD. The CDR3 DNA sequence: TGTGCCATCGGGGGACAAGCCAAAGAGACCCAGTACTTC. Amino acid sequence: CAIGGQAKETQYF.

This sequence joins TRBV3-1 (or the pseudogene TRBV3-2) and TRBJ2-6; 8 nucleotides line up with TRBD1. CDR1 LGHDT and CDR2 YNNKEL come from the germline V gene (reference sequence). The CDR3 sequence is 13 residues long. Trimming cost V 5 bases and J 8 bases; bases outside gene matches: 2. This CDR3 is CASSYRGTNVLTF. DNA of the CDR3: TGTGCCAGCAGCTACAGGGGGACCAACGTCCTGACTTTC.

The rearrangement uses TRBV9 and TRBJ1-2, with 10 bases lining up with TRBD1. The J segment lost 2 bases and the V segment lost 4 bases, leaving 2 bases of the junction unmatched. The CDR3 consists of 14 residues. Germline V gives CDR1 SGDLS, CDR2 YYNGEE. DNA for the CDR3: TGTGCCAGCAGCCCGGGACAGGGGAACTATGGCTACACCTTC. Translation: CASSPGQGNYGYTF.

The chain has TRBV6-5 and TRBJ2-7, with 8 bases aligning to TRBD1. Per germline, CDR1 MNHEY and CDR2 SVGAGI. The CDR3 has 15 residues. The V segment lost 6 bases and the J segment 3 bases; nucleotides outside the gene matches: 10. The CDR3 loop reads CASSPDRGGYYEQYF. In DNA form, the CDR3 reads TGTGCCAGCAGCCCCGACAGGGGCGGGTACTACGAGCAGTACTTC.

The V call is TRBV6-2 or TRBV6-3, the J call TRBJ2-5; 8 bases match TRBD2. After removal of 4 bases from V and 5 bases from J, the junction contained 3 bases not matched to a gene. Germline V lookup: CDR1 MNHEY, CDR2 SVGEGT. The CDR3 is 13 amino acids. CDR3 sequence: CASSLAGGETQYF. For the CDR3, the DNA is TGTGCCAGCAGTTTGGCGGGGGGCGAGACCCAGTACTTC.

The rearrangement uses TRBV18 and TRBJ1-2; perhaps TRBD1 as D (6 bases). V lost 4 bases, J lost 6 bases, and 24 bases lay in between. Germline values: CDR1 KGHSH, CDR2 LQKENI. This CDR3 has 17 amino acids. CDR3: CASSQRTGTRSWDGYTF. CDR3 in DNA: TGTGCCAGCTCACAGCGTACCGGGACACGGAGCTGGGATGGCTACACCTTC.

This rearrangement joins TRBV2 to TRBJ2-3; 7 bases agree with TRBD1. Unmatched junction bases numbered 8, after V lost 6 bases and J lost 2 bases. The germline V gene has CDR1 SNHLY and CDR2 FYNNEI. The CDR3 length is 15 residues. The CDR3 nucleotides are TGTGCCAGCAGCGAGGGGGCAGCCGTCACAGATACGCAGTATTTT. Its protein product is CASSEGAAVTDTQYF.

In its sample, this clone was seen a few times. This sequence joins TRBV4-3 and TRBJ2-3; perhaps TRBD2 as D (6 bases). Germline CDR1 reads LGHNA; CDR2 reads YSLEER. The CDR3 is 18 residues long. Trimming left V 3 bases short and J 0 bases short, with 19 bases between. The CDR3 spells CASSHGEGGDDSTDTQYF. The CDR3 nucleotides read TGCGCCAGCAGCCATGGAGAAGGAGGGGACGATAGCACAGATACGCAGTATTTT.

The chain employs TRBV7-9 and TRBJ2-3, with TRBD2 matching over 14 bases. CDR1 is SEHNR, CDR2 FQNEAQ, per germline (reference sequence). Trimming at V came to 5 bases and at J to 2 bases, leaving 3 bases not matched to a gene. The CDR3 covers 16 residues. The CDR3 here is CASSAGLAGDTDTQYF. As DNA, the CDR3 is TGTGCCAGCAGCGCGGGACTAGCGGGGGACACAGATACGCAGTATTTT.

The rearrangement uses TRBV12-3 or TRBV12-4 and TRBJ2-2, with 7 bases fitting TRBD1. This CDR3 is built from 13 residues. The J segment lost 6 bases and the V segment lost 5 bases, leaving 3 bases of the junction unmatched. CDR3 sequence (DNA): TGTGCCAGCAGTCGACAGGGTTCCGGGGAGCTGTTTTTT. Translated, it gives CASSRQGSGELFF.

The chain links TRBV27 to TRBJ2-7; D possibly corresponds to TRBD1 (5 bases). This CDR3 has 14 residues. The germline CDR1 and CDR2 sequences are MNHEY and SMNVEV (reference sequence). The V end lost 2 bases, the J end lost 7 bases, and 15 bases lay between the germline ends. In nucleotides, the CDR3 is TGTGCCAGCAGTTTACTGCCGACAGTGGGAGAGCAGTACTTC. Translated: CASSLLPTVGEQYF.

V is TRBV19 and J is TRBJ2-1, with 10 positions matching TRBD2. The ends lost 3 bases at V and 8 bases at J; junction bases unmatched: 7. The CDR3 runs 15 residues. CDR1 LNHDA and CDR2 SQIVND come from the germline V gene (reference sequence). The DNA for the CDR3 is TGTGCCAGTAGTATTACAGGACTAGCGGCCGATGAGCAGTTCTTC. Residues: CASSITGLAADEQFF.

The count of this clone is one. The rearrangement links TRBV5-4 to TRBJ2-5, with D uncertain. Germline V lookup: CDR1 SGHNT, CDR2 YYREEE (reference sequence). Trimming took off 4 bases at V and 5 bases at J, with 9 bases between the two ends. There are 12 residues in the CDR3. The CDR3 region is CASSPPGETQYF. The CDR3 nucleotides are TGTGCCAGCAGCCCCCCCGGGGAGACCCAGTACTTC.

The chain combines TRBV7-6 with TRBJ2-1, with 10 bases fitting TRBD2. Germline V gene lookup returns CDR1 SGHVS and CDR2 FNYEAQ. This CDR3 spans 15 amino acids. J gave up 7 bases and V 3 bases, and 6 bases lay outside the gene matches. CDR3 protein: CASSFLAGDQNEQFF. Written as DNA, the CDR3 is TGTGCCAGCAGCTTTCTAGCGGGGGATCAAAATGAGCAGTTCTTC.

DNA for the CDR3: TGTGCCAGCAGCTTAGGAGGGTATAGCAATCAGCCCCAGCATTTT. Protein product: CASSLGGYSNQPQHF. This chain connects TRBV11-2 to TRBJ1-5; D remains unclear. V shed 1 base and J shed 0 bases, with 7 bases lying between them. Germline CDR1 and CDR2: SGHAT and FQNNGV. The CDR3 is made up of 15 amino acids.

The chain couples TRBV7-2 to TRBJ2-3; 9 positions agree with TRBD2. The CDR3 sequence is 16 residues long. Germline V gene sequence: CDR1 SGHTA, CDR2 FQGNSA. V gave up 2 bases and J gave up 0 bases; unmatched junction bases: 3. The CDR3 sequence is CASSLPGLASTDTQYF. CDR3 sequence (DNA): TGTGCCAGCAGCTTACCGGGACTAGCTAGCACAGATACGCAGTATTTT.

V is TRBV4-1 and J is TRBJ2-5, with D possibly being TRBD2 (7 bases). Germline V lookup: CDR1 MGHRA, CDR2 YSYEKL. This CDR3 has 15 amino acids. Between the trimmed V and J ends, which lost 4 bases and 1 base, there was a span of 13 bases. The CDR3 region is CASSPVAGAQETQYF. The CDR3 DNA is TGCGCCAGCAGCCCCGTGGCGGGGGCCCAAGAGACCCAGTACTTC.

This clone was counted between two and nine times. CDR3 sequence (DNA): TGTGCCAGCTCATCCTCTTTGACAGGCTACGAGCAGTACTTC. Protein sequence: CASSSSLTGYEQYF. V usage is TRBV18 and J usage is TRBJ2-7; D possibly corresponds to TRBD1 (6 bases). Trimming took off 5 bases at V and 3 bases at J, with 14 bases between the two ends. CDR1 KGHSH and CDR2 LQKENI come from the germline V gene. This CDR3 spans 14 amino acids.

The V call is TRBV7-6, the J call TRBJ2-7, with TRBD2 matching over 11 bases. CDR1 is SGHVS and CDR2 is FNYEAQ in the germline V gene. With 5 bases clipped from V and 3 bases from J, the junction kept 27 bases outside the gene matches. This CDR3 is built from 22 residues. CDR3 sequence: CASSRIPGQGIPSGGKSYEQYF. CDR3 nucleotides: TGTGCCAGCAGCCGAATCCCGGGACAGGGAATACCTAGCGGGGGGAAAAGCTACGAGCAGTACTTC.

The chain carries TRBV5-4 and TRBJ2-1; 8 bases map to TRBD2. This CDR3 is 14 amino acids long. Per the germline V gene, CDR1 is SGHNT and CDR2 is YYREEE (reference sequence). V lost 4 bases and J lost 7; bases outside the gene matches: 7. In nucleotides, the CDR3 is TGTGCCAGCAGCCCGGGGACTAGGGCAAATGAGCAGTTCTTC. This translates into CASSPGTRANEQFF.

The J gene is TRBJ2-6, the V gene TRBV28; 7 bases are a match to TRBD1. Germline trimming cut 5 bases from V and 0 bases from J; bases unmatched to any gene: 1. The CDR3 is made up of 15 amino acids. Germline lookup yields CDR1 MDHEN and CDR2 SYDVKM. CDR3 loop: CASSPGGSGANVLTF. The CDR3 nucleotides are TGTGCCAGCAGTCCAGGGGGCTCTGGGGCCAACGTCCTGACTTTC.

The J gene is TRBJ2-3, the V gene TRBV18; maybe TRBD2 (5 bases). The CDR3 loop spans 15 amino acids. The V and J ends lost 6 bases and 2 bases respectively, with 15 bases between them. CDR1 and CDR2 from the germline V gene are KGHSH and LQKENI. The CDR3 here is CASSQSWTATDTQYF. The CDR3 DNA follows: TGTGCCAGCTCGCAGTCTTGGACTGCCACAGATACGCAGTATTTT. The entire variable domain, with the rest obtained from reference TRBV18 and TRBJ2-3, is as follows: NAGVMQNPRHLVRRRGQEARLRCSPMKGHSHVYWYRQLPEEGLKFMVYLQKENIIDESGMPKERFSAEFPKEGPSILRIQQVVRGDSAAYFCASSQSWTATDTQYFGPGTRLTVL.

CDR3 amino acids: CASKTSGAAYEQYF. The CDR3 bases are TGTGCCAGCAAAACTAGCGGGGCGGCCTACGAGCAGTACTTC. The chain joins TRBV7-2 to TRBJ2-7, with TRBD2 identical over 10 bases. The CDR3 contains 14 residues. J gave up 2 bases and V 7 bases, and 5 bases lay outside the gene matches. Germline V gene sequence: CDR1 SGHTA, CDR2 FQGNSA.

The V gene is TRBV4-2, the J gene TRBJ1-3; D ambiguous. The CDR3 spans 17 residues. V was clipped by 0 bases and J by 1 base, with 13 bases between them. Germline CDR1 is LGHNA and CDR2 is YNFKEQ. CDR3 nucleotides: TGTGCCAGCAGCCAAGAGGCTGCCTTCTCATCTGGAAACACCATATATTTT. Translating it yields CASSQEAAFSSGNTIYF.

This chain connects TRBV6-2 or TRBV6-3 to TRBJ2-1, with 9 bases aligning to TRBD2. J gave up 6 bases and V 3 bases, and 6 bases lay outside the gene matches. Germline V lookup: CDR1 MNHEY, CDR2 SVGEGT. The CDR3 runs 15 residues. This chain's CDR3 is CASSYGGGAFNEQFF. The CDR3 DNA is TGTGCCAGCAGTTATGGCGGGGGGGCCTTCAATGAGCAGTTCTTC.

This clone was recorded a few times. The chain has TRBV6-1 and TRBJ1-5; D is uncertain. The CDR3 runs to 14 residues. The germline V gene has CDR1 MNHNS and CDR2 SASEGT. Trimming took off 1 base at V and 7 bases at J, with 11 bases between the two ends. CDR3 sequence: CASSEGAEPQPQHF. In DNA, the CDR3 is TGTGCCAGCAGTGAAGGTGCGGAACCCCAGCCCCAGCATTTT.

The V and J genes are TRBV18 and TRBJ1-6, with 9 positions matching TRBD1. There are 14 residues in the CDR3. Germline CDR1 KGHSH, CDR2 LQKENI. J gave up 10 bases and V 8 bases, and 9 bases lay outside the gene matches. CDR3 loop: CASTAGTGKSPLHF. As DNA, the CDR3 is TGTGCCAGCACGGCCGGGACAGGGAAATCACCCCTCCACTTT.

The rearrangement links TRBV6-5 to TRBJ2-7; perhaps TRBD1 as D (5 bases). Trimming removed 9 bases at V and 3 bases at J, with 21 bases between. Looked up from germline, CDR1 is MNHEY and CDR2 is SVGAGI. The CDR3 length is 15 residues. The CDR3 loop reads CASGAMTTSFYEQYF. The DNA for the CDR3 is TGTGCCAGTGGGGCGATGACGACATCTTTCTACGAGCAGTACTTC.

The chain uses TRBV5-4 and TRBJ2-7; the match to TRBD2 covers 15 bases. The V gene's germline CDR1 is SGHNT and CDR2 YYREEE (reference sequence). The V segment lost 3 bases and the J segment 0 bases; nucleotides outside the gene matches: 10. CDR3 size: 19 residues. DNA of the CDR3: TGTGCCAGCAGCTGGGGGACTAGCGGGGGGCCGGAAAGCTCCTACGAGCAGTACTTC. The encoded protein is CASSWGTSGGPESSYEQYF.